A selection of T cell receptor beta chains follows, all from one sample in a study of CD4 T cells in relation to SARS-CoV-2 and coronaviruses. Method: immunoSEQ multiplex PCR; TCRdb's copy keeps in-frame clones and lacks some. The top ten hold roughly 13% of the sample, which has approximately 24,000 clones, roughly 70% seen once. These receptors' antigens are unknown. Specimen: CD4+ T cells from PBMCs, cultured in vitro. Source of these receptors: a human donor in good health. Each CDR3 is given with its conserved first and last residue. D genes are given only for firm matches. Not all rows give a size; the values are once, few, many and, for expanded clones, a class.

v_gene,j_gene,d_gene,abundance,CDR3nt,CDR3aa
TRBV6-1,TRBJ1-4,NA,few,TGTGCCAGCAGTACGGGGGGGGTTGAAAAACTGTTTTTT,CASSTGGVEKLFF
TRBV7-9,TRBJ1-4,NA,once,TGTGCCAGCAGCCCCAGGGAAATGCTAGGTGAAAAACTGTTTTTT,CASSPREMLGEKLFF
TRBV3-1/TRBV3-2,TRBJ1-6,NA,few,TGTGCCAGCAGCCAAGAAACGAATTCACCCCTCCACTTT,CASSQETNSPLHF
TRBV21-1,TRBJ2-7,NA,NA,TGTGCCAGCTTTCAAAGACGACTAGCGGGGTCGGAGCAGTACTTC,CASFQRRLAGSEQYF
TRBV9,TRBJ2-2,NA,NA,TGTGCCAGCAGCGTAGGGAAAACCGGGGAGCTGTTTTTT,CASSVGKTGELFF
TRBV3-1/TRBV3-2,TRBJ2-7,TRBD1,NA,TGTGCCAGCAGAGCGACAGGGTTAAGCTCCTACGAGCAGTACTTC,CASRATGLSSYEQYF
TRBV7-8,TRBJ1-3,NA,NA,TGTGCCAGCAGCTCTCCACGGGCCCGCTCTGGAAACACCATATATTTT,CASSSPRARSGNTIYF
TRBV3-1/TRBV3-2,TRBJ2-7,NA,NA,TGTGCCAGCAGCCTTTCCTACGAGCAGTACTTC,CASSLSYEQYF
TRBV9,TRBJ2-1,TRBD2,NA,TGTGCCAGCAGCCGCCTGGGTAGCGGGAGTAAAAATGAGCAGTTCTTC,CASSRLGSGSKNEQFF
TRBV6-5,TRBJ1-4,NA,NA,TGTGCCAGCAGCGCAGGGTCCTTTAATGAAAAACTGTTTTTT,CASSAGSFNEKLFF
TRBV18,TRBJ2-6,TRBD1,NA,TGTGCCAGCTCACCACCTCGGACAGGGTTTGGGGCCAACGTCCTGACTTTC,CASSPPRTGFGANVLTF
TRBV6-6,TRBJ2-6,NA,NA,TGTGCCAGCAGTCACCAACCTCCGGGAGCCATCTCTGGGGCCAACGTCCTGACTTTC,CASSHQPPGAISGANVLTF
TRBV7-2,TRBJ1-2,NA,NA,TGTGCCAGCAGCTTAGCGCGGCAGCCGGTCGTCGACTATGGCTACACCTTC,CASSLARQPVVDYGYTF
TRBV4-1,TRBJ2-5,TRBD2,NA,TGCGCCAGCAGCCGAGAGACTTTAGCGGGGGGGGTCCAAGAGACCCAGTACTTC,CASSRETLAGGVQETQYF
TRBV6-2/TRBV6-3,TRBJ2-5,NA,NA,TGTGCCAGCAGTTATAGGGAGACCCAGTACTTC,CASSYRETQYF
TRBV18,TRBJ1-1,NA,NA,TGTGCCAGCTCACCCTCGGTGTCGGTCAACACTGAAGCTTTCTTT,CASSPSVSVNTEAFF
TRBV7-9,TRBJ1-1,NA,NA,TGTGCCAGCAGCTTAACAGCTACGAACACTGAAGCTTTCTTT,CASSLTATNTEAFF
TRBV5-1,TRBJ1-1,NA,once,TGCGCCAGCAGCCTAGACAGGAAGAACACTGAAGCTTTCTTT,CASSLDRKNTEAFF
TRBV4-3,TRBJ2-7,NA,NA,TGCGCCAGCAGAAGATTCCGGGACGGCTCCTACGAGCAGTACTTC,CASRRFRDGSYEQYF
TRBV19,TRBJ1-1,NA,NA,TGTGCCAGTAGTGTCCGGGGGCGGTGGAACACTGAAGCTTTCTTT,CASSVRGRWNTEAFF
TRBV27,TRBJ2-1,NA,NA,TGTGCCAGCAGTTTATTTAACGAAAATGAGCAGTTCTTC,CASSLFNENEQFF
TRBV7-6,TRBJ1-2,TRBD1,NA,TGTGCCAGCAGACCACTGGGGAACAGGGGGGTCTACACCTTC,CASRPLGNRGVYTF
TRBV11-2,TRBJ1-2,NA,NA,TGTGCCAGCAGCCAACTGGACAGAGGAGGCTACACCTTC,CASSQLDRGGYTF
TRBV3-1/TRBV3-2,TRBJ2-7,TRBD2,NA,TGTGCCAGCAGCCAAGCACGGGGAAAGACTAGCGGGAGACCCTACGAGCAGTACTTC,CASSQARGKTSGRPYEQYF
TRBV18,TRBJ1-5,NA,NA,TGTGCCAGCTCACCACTCCAGGGTGATCAGCCCCAGCATTTT,CASSPLQGDQPQHF
TRBV30,TRBJ1-1,NA,NA,TGTGCCTGGAGTGGGGCGTCTGAAGCTTTCTTT,CAWSGASEAFF
TRBV7-2,TRBJ2-2,NA,once,TGTGCCAGCCTGGGACTCCGGGCGTCCGGGGAGCTGTTTTTT,CASLGLRASGELFF
TRBV6-5,TRBJ2-2,NA,NA,TGTGCCACCCCCGGACAAGCGAACACCGGGGAGCTGTTTTTT,CATPGQANTGELFF
TRBV11-2,TRBJ2-5,TRBD2,NA,TGTGCCAGCAGCTTAGGCTCTACTAGCGGGGGGCCGGGAGAGACCCAGTACTTC,CASSLGSTSGGPGETQYF
TRBV5-5,TRBJ2-7,NA,NA,TGTGCCAGCTCCCCAAGGACAGAAGAATCTCTCTTTTACGAGCAGTACTTC,CASSPRTEESLFYEQYF
TRBV7-2,TRBJ2-5,TRBD2,NA,TGTGCCAGCAGCTTCAACGCCGGGACTAAAGAGACCCAGTACTTC,CASSFNAGTKETQYF
TRBV5-1,TRBJ1-4,NA,NA,TGCGCCAGCAGCTTGACTAATGAAAAACTGTTTTTT,CASSLTNEKLFF
TRBV6-5,TRBJ1-5,NA,NA,TGTGCCAGCAGTTCTCTGAGTGGGCCCCGCGGGCAGCCCCAGCATTTT,CASSSLSGPRGQPQHF
TRBV11-2,TRBJ2-7,NA,NA,TGTGCCAGCAGCTTATATAGTGTGGGTTACGAGCAGTACTTC,CASSLYSVGYEQYF
TRBV19,TRBJ1-1,NA,NA,TGTGCCAGTAGGTTGTCAGAGAACACTGAAGCTTTCTTT,CASRLSENTEAFF
TRBV7-2,TRBJ1-2,NA,NA,TGTGCCAGCAGCTTAGGGGGCTATGGCTACACCTTC,CASSLGGYGYTF
TRBV9,TRBJ1-4,NA,NA,TGTGCCAGCAGCGCAAGTGTAACTAATGAAAAACTGTTTTTT,CASSASVTNEKLFF
TRBV6-5,TRBJ2-5,NA,once,TGTGCCAGCAGTTCCCTACGGGAGATCGAGACCCAGTACTTC,CASSSLREIETQYF
TRBV3-1/TRBV3-2,TRBJ2-7,NA,NA,TGTGCCAGCAGCCAAGGGGCCAACACCCACGAGCAGTACTTC,CASSQGANTHEQYF
TRBV6-5,TRBJ1-5,NA,NA,TGTGCCAGCAGCAGGGTCCAGTATAGCAATCAGCCCCAGCATTTT,CASSRVQYSNQPQHF
TRBV27,TRBJ1-1,NA,once,TGTGCCAGCAGCACGTTCTTGCAGGGCAACACTGAAGCTTTCTTT,CASSTFLQGNTEAFF
TRBV6-2/TRBV6-3,TRBJ2-3,TRBD1,NA,TGTGCCAGCAGTTACCCATGGACAGGGGAGTCGGGTACGCAGTATTTT,CASSYPWTGESGTQYF
TRBV5-4,TRBJ1-4,NA,few,TGTGCCAGCAGCTTGGCGGGGGGCACTAATGAAAAACTGTTTTTT,CASSLAGGTNEKLFF
TRBV5-5,TRBJ1-5,TRBD1,NA,TGTGCCAGCAGCTTCCGGACAGGAGATCAGCCCCAGCATTTT,CASSFRTGDQPQHF
TRBV7-9,TRBJ2-6,NA,NA,TGTGCCAGCAGTTCTGGGGCCAACGTCCTGACTTTC,CASSSGANVLTF
TRBV19,TRBJ1-5,NA,NA,TGTGCCAGCGCAGAACAGTGGCAGGCCAATCAGCCCCAGCATTTT,CASAEQWQANQPQHF
TRBV7-2,TRBJ2-3,NA,few,TGTGCCAGCAGCTCCCTAGGGGGGATGGTCACAGATACGCAGTATTTT,CASSSLGGMVTDTQYF
TRBV7-2,TRBJ2-7,NA,NA,TGTGCCAGCAGCTCCCGGGAGAGTGGTATGGAGCAGTACTTC,CASSSRESGMEQYF
TRBV7-2,TRBJ2-7,NA,NA,TGTGCCAGCAGCTTCGAACGGGCCGAGCAGTACTTC,CASSFERAEQYF
TRBV6-5,TRBJ2-4,TRBD1,NA,TGTGCCAGCAGTTTGGAAGGGGGCAGGGACATTCAGTACTTC,CASSLEGGRDIQYF
TRBV29-1,TRBJ1-2,NA,few,TGCAGCGTTGAAAAACCGACAGCCGTGGGATACACCTTC,CSVEKPTAVGYTF